This is a list of T cell receptor beta chains from one sample in a study of T cells in Graves' hyperthyroidism and ophthalmopathy. TCRdb recomputed calls from the multiplex PCR reads with MiXCR, one row per CDR3 protein. Of 500,000 to 700,000 distinct CDR3 sequences in the sample, 16% were seen once. Sequencing used blood. The receptors shown here come from a woman under 30 with Graves' hyperthyroidism. Each CDR3 is given with its conserved first and last residue. A D gene is named only where the DNA matches it firmly. Clone size is stated in some rows and not others, as once, few, many or a class when expanded.

v_gene: TRBV5-1; j_gene: TRBJ2-3; abundance: -; d_gene: -; CDR3aa: CASSFQGITSTDTQYF; CDR3nt: TGCGCCAGCAGCTTCCAGGGAATCACTAGCACAGATACGCAGTATTTT
v_gene: TRBV4-1; j_gene: TRBJ1-1; abundance: -; d_gene: -; CDR3aa: CASSQDRGREKRNTEAFF; CDR3nt: TGCGCCAGCAGCCAAGATCGGGGTAGGGAAAAAAGGAACACTGAAGCTTTCTTT
v_gene: TRBV3-1; j_gene: TRBJ1-1; abundance: many; d_gene: -; CDR3aa: CASSQMGWNTEAFF; CDR3nt: TGTGCCAGCAGCCAAATGGGATGGAACACTGAAGCTTTCTTT
v_gene: TRBV3-1; j_gene: TRBJ2-1; abundance: many; d_gene: -; CDR3aa: CASSGTGGDEQFF; CDR3nt: TGTGCCAGCAGCGGAACAGGGGGGGATGAGCAGTTCTTC
v_gene: TRBV20-1; j_gene: TRBJ1-5; abundance: -; d_gene: -; CDR3aa: CSASTVFNQPQHF; CDR3nt: TGCAGTGCTAGTACGGTCTTCAATCAGCCCCAGCATTTT
v_gene: TRBV7-8; j_gene: TRBJ1-2; abundance: -; d_gene: -; CDR3aa: CASSSTTWGGYTF; CDR3nt: TGTGCCAGCAGCTCCACCACCTGGGGTGGCTACACCTTC
v_gene: TRBV9; j_gene: TRBJ2-5; abundance: -; d_gene: -; CDR3aa: CASSPLGAQETQYF; CDR3nt: TGTGCCAGCAGCCCTCTGGGGGCACAAGAGACCCAGTACTTC
v_gene: TRBV7-9; j_gene: TRBJ2-7; abundance: -; d_gene: -; CDR3aa: CASSQDGPGYEQYF; CDR3nt: TGCGCCAGCAGCCAAGATGGCCCGGGGTACGAGCAGTACTTC
v_gene: TRBV3-1; j_gene: TRBJ1-1; abundance: many; d_gene: TRBD1; CDR3aa: CASSQGDRPNTEAFF; CDR3nt: TGTGCCAGCAGCCAAGGGGACAGGCCGAACACTGAAGCTTTCTTT
v_gene: TRBV7-9; j_gene: TRBJ2-3; abundance: -; d_gene: -; CDR3aa: CASSWDADTQYF; CDR3nt: TGTGCCAGCAGTTGGGACGCAGATACGCAGTATTTT
v_gene: TRBV5-6; j_gene: TRBJ2-7; abundance: few; d_gene: -; CDR3aa: CASSFTGFAYEQYF; CDR3nt: TGTGCCAGCAGCTTTACGGGATTCGCGTACGAGCAGTACTTC
v_gene: TRBV6-1; j_gene: TRBJ1-1; abundance: many; d_gene: -; CDR3aa: CASSEAAKLTEAFF; CDR3nt: TGTGCCAGCAGTGAAGCGGCGAAGCTGACTGAAGCTTTCTTT
v_gene: TRBV7-2; j_gene: TRBJ2-2; abundance: few; d_gene: -; CDR3aa: CASSFPGDPSGELFF; CDR3nt: TGTGCCAGCAGCTTCCCTGGGGACCCTTCCGGGGAGCTGTTTTTT
v_gene: TRBV19; j_gene: TRBJ2-7; abundance: few; d_gene: -; CDR3aa: CASRPNTVTLSGEQYF; CDR3nt: TGTGCCAGTAGGCCTAATACAGTCACCCTCTCCGGCGAGCAGTACTTC
v_gene: TRBV24-1; j_gene: TRBJ2-4; abundance: many; d_gene: -; CDR3aa: CATSDVRGGKNIQYF; CDR3nt: TGTGCCACCAGTGATGTTAGGGGGGGGAAGAACATTCAGTACTTC
v_gene: TRBV5-6; j_gene: TRBJ1-1; abundance: -; d_gene: -; CDR3aa: CASSADGLNTEAFF; CDR3nt: TGTGCCAGCAGCGCGGACGGGTTGAACACTGAAGCTTTCTTT
v_gene: TRBV12-3/TRBV12-4; j_gene: TRBJ1-2; abundance: -; d_gene: TRBD1; CDR3aa: CASTPDRGKANYGYTF; CDR3nt: TGTGCCAGCACCCCGGACAGGGGAAAGGCTAACTATGGCTACACCTTC
v_gene: TRBV6-5; j_gene: TRBJ2-2; abundance: few; d_gene: -; CDR3aa: CASSYQTGELFF; CDR3nt: TGTGCCAGCAGTTACCAGACCGGGGAGCTGTTTTTT
v_gene: TRBV20-1; j_gene: TRBJ2-7; abundance: few; d_gene: -; CDR3aa: CSAPEAGTAEQYF; CDR3nt: TGCAGTGCCCCAGAGGCGGGGACAGCGGAGCAGTACTTC
v_gene: TRBV7-3; j_gene: TRBJ1-1; abundance: -; d_gene: TRBD1; CDR3aa: CASSLTDRERTEAFF; CDR3nt: TGTGCCAGCAGCTTAACGGACAGGGAGAGGACTGAAGCTTTCTTT
v_gene: TRBV28; j_gene: TRBJ2-2; abundance: few; d_gene: -; CDR3aa: CASSSLIVTNTGELFF; CDR3nt: TGTGCCAGCAGTTCCCTTATAGTTACGAACACCGGGGAGCTGTTTTTT
v_gene: TRBV30; j_gene: TRBJ2-7; abundance: -; d_gene: -; CDR3aa: CAWDEAIRVSYEQYF; CDR3nt: TGTGCCTGGGACGAGGCTATTCGGGTCTCCTACGAGCAGTACTTC
v_gene: TRBV6-1; j_gene: TRBJ2-1; abundance: few; d_gene: -; CDR3aa: CASSEVPLGSYNEQFF; CDR3nt: TGTGCCAGCAGTGAAGTTCCACTCGGCTCCTACAATGAGCAGTTCTTC
v_gene: TRBV29-1; j_gene: TRBJ2-7; abundance: few; d_gene: -; CDR3aa: CSVDLWGIEQYF; CDR3nt: TGCAGCGTTGACTTATGGGGGATCGAGCAGTACTTC
v_gene: TRBV25-1; j_gene: TRBJ2-1; abundance: -; d_gene: TRBD1; CDR3aa: CASSEWSGGGDNEQFF; CDR3nt: TGTGCCAGCAGTGAATGGTCAGGGGGCGGTGACAATGAGCAGTTCTTC